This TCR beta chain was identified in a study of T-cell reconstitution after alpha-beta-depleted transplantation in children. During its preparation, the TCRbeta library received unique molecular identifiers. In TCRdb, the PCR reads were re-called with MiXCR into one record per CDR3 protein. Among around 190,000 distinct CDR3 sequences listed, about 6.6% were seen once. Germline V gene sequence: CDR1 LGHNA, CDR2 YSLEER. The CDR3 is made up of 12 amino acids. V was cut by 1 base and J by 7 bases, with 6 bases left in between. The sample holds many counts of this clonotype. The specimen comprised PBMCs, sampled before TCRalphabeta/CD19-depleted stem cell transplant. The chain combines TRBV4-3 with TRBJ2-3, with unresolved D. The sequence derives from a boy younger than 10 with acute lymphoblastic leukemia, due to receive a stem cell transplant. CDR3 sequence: CASSQGLNTQYF. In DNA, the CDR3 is TGCGCCAGCAGCCAAGGTCTGAATACGCAGTATTTT.